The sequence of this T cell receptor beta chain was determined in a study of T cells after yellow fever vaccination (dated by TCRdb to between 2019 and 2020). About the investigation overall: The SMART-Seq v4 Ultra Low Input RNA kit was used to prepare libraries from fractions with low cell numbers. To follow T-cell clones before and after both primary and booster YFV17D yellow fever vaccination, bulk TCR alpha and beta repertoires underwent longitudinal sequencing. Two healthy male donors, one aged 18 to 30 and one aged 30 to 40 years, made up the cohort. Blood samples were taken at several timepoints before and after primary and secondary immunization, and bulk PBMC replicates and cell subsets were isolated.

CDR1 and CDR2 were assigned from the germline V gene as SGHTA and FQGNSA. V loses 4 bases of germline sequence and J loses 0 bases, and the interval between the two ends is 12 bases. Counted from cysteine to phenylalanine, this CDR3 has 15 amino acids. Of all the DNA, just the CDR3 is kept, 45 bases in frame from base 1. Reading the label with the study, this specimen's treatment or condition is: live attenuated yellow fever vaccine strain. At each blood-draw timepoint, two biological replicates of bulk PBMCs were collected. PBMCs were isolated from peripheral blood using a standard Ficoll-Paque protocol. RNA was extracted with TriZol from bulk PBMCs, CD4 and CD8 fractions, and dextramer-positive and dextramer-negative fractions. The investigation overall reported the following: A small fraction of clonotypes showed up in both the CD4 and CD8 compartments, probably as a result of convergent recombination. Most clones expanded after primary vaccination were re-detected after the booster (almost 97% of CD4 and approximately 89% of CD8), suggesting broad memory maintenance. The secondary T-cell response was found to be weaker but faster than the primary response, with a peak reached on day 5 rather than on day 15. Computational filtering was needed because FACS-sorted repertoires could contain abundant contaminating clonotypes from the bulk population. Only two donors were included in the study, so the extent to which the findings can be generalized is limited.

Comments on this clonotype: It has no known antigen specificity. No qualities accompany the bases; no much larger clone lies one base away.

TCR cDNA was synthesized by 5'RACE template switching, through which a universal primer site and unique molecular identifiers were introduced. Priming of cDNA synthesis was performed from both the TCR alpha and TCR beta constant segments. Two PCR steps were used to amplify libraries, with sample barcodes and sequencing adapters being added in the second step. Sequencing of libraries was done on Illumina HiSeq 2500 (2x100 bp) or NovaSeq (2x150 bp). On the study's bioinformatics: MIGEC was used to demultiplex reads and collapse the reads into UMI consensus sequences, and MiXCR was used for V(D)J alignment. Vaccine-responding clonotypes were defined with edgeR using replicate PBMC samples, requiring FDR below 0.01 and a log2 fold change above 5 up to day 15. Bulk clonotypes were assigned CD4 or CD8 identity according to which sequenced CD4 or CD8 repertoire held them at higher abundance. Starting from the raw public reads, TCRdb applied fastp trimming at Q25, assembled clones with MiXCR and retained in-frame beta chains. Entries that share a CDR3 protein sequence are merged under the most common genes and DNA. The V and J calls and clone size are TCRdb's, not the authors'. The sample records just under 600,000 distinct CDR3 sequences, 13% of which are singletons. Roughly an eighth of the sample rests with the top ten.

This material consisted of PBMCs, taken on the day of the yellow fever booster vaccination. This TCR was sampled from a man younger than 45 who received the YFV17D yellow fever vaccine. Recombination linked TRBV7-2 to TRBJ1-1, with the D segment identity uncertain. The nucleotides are TGTGCCAGCAGCTGGACCAGTCAGCTGAACACTGAAGCTTTCTTT. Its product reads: CASSWTSQLNTEAFF.